These 24 T cell receptor beta chains came from one sample sequenced in a study of metastatic and nonmetastatic thyroid tumors. No patient had received any treatment before thyroid surgery. With MiXCR, TCRdb reprocessed the PCR reads. The data contain around 37,000 clones, about 24% of them singletons. The sequencing sample was made of tumor tissue. These receptor sequences come from a female donor with papillary thyroid cancer or a benign thyroid nodule (not recorded which). Some clones in this sample may be carry-over from other donors' samples.

The gene calls are TRBV20-1 and TRBJ2-2, with D perhaps being TRBD1 or TRBD2 (5 bases each). Germline V lookup: CDR1 DFQATT, CDR2 SNEGSKA (reference sequence). V dropped 3 bases and J dropped 6 bases, with 17 bases sitting between them. This CDR3 comprises 15 residues. CDR3 sequence reads: CSASEGRIESGELFF. The DNA for the CDR3 is TGCAGTGCTAGTGAGGGGCGCATCGAATCCGGGGAGCTGTTTTTT.

This clone was seen ten or more times. The same CDR3 arises from other DNA sequences in this sample as well. This CDR3 is CSAATTGQLEAFF. CDR3 bases: TGCAGTGCTGCGACTACGGGACAGCTTGAAGCTTTCTTT. The V call is TRBV20-1, the J call TRBJ1-1, with 7 nucleotides matching TRBD1. The germline V gene encodes CDR1 DFQATT and CDR2 SNEGSKA (reference sequence). This CDR3 comprises 13 residues. V shed 5 bases, J shed 7 bases, and the junction held 10 bases outside the gene matches.

In this sample, this clone turned up many times. The V call is TRBV6-4, the J call TRBJ2-3, with 8 bases identical to TRBD1. Germline-derived CDR1 and CDR2 are MRHNA and SNTAGT. The CDR3 covers 15 residues. V dropped 0 bases and J dropped 1; count of bases not matched to a gene: 0. CDR3 region: CASSDSGQGTDTQYF. The CDR3 DNA reads as TGTGCCAGCAGTGACTCGGGACAGGGCACAGATACGCAGTATTTT.

The sample holds many counts of this clone. The chain couples TRBV20-1 to TRBJ2-5; 11 bases align to TRBD2. The CDR3 length is 15 residues. J gave up 3 bases and V 2 bases, and 5 bases lay outside the gene matches. The germline V gene has CDR1 DFQATT and CDR2 SNEGSKA (reference sequence). CDR3 DNA sequence: TGCAGTGCTAGAAACTTGGGACTAGCGGAAGAGACCCAGTACTTC. This sequence encodes CSARNLGLAEETQYF.

The rearrangement joins TRBV2 to TRBJ2-1, with TRBD2 matching 8 bases. The V gene end was trimmed by 6 bases and the J gene end by 4 bases; junction bases not matched to a gene: 8. Germline CDR1 is SNHLY and CDR2 is FYNNEI. CDR3 length: 15 residues. The CDR3: CASRHQRENYNEQFF. The CDR3 nucleotides read TGTGCCAGCAGACACCAGCGGGAGAATTACAATGAGCAGTTCTTC.

This clone was recorded many times. This rearrangement joins TRBV7-2 to TRBJ1-6, with no clear D. Germline lookup yields CDR1 SGHTA and CDR2 FQGNSA. The V end was cut by 2 bases, the J end by 7 bases, with 6 bases between. There are 13 residues in the CDR3. The CDR3 region is CASSLPPNSPLHF. The CDR3 DNA reads TGTGCCAGCAGCTTACCACCAAATTCACCCCTCCACTTT.

The CDR3 here is CASSLRGYDTEAFF. For the CDR3, the DNA is TGTGCCAGCAGTTTGCGGGGCTACGACACTGAAGCTTTCTTT. The chain joins TRBV6-5 to TRBJ1-1; D may be TRBD1 (5 bases). The CDR3 consists of 14 residues. CDR1 MNHEY and CDR2 SVGAGI come from the germline V gene. Trimming removed 4 bases from V and 3 bases from J, with 12 bases in between.

V and J are TRBV19 and TRBJ1-4; 7 nucleotides line up with TRBD1. Germline V lookup: CDR1 LNHDA, CDR2 SQIVND (reference sequence). The V and J ends lost 10 bases and 8 bases, in that order; junction bases with no gene match: 13. The CDR3 contains 14 residues. Here the CDR3 DNA reads TGTGCCACCTCAGGGGGTCCTTTGGGAGAAAAACTGTTTTTT. Its protein is CATSGGPLGEKLFF. Complete variable domain (other parts from reference TRBV19 and TRBJ1-4): DGGITQSPKYLFRKEGQNVTLSCEQNLNHDAMYWYRQDPGQGLRLIYYSQIVNDFQKGDIAEGYSVSREKKESFPLTVTSAQKNPTAFYLCATSGGPLGEKLFFGSGTQLSVL.

J is TRBJ2-2 and V is TRBV30, with TRBD2 matching over 7 bases. The ends lost 4 bases at V and 1 base at J; junction bases unmatched: 6. The CDR3 sequence is 15 residues long. Germline V CDR1 and CDR2: GTSNPN, SVGIG (reference sequence). The CDR3 DNA is TGTGCCTGGACTAGCGGTTTTTTGAACACCGGGGAGCTGTTTTTT. This encodes CAWTSGFLNTGELFF.

This clone came up a few times. One end of the junction varies from germline; a read error may be responsible. The chain has TRBV28 and TRBJ1-5; D gene unclear. CDR1 and CDR2 (germline): MDHEN, SYDVKM. The CDR3 runs 12 residues. The DNA of the CDR3 is TGTGCCAGCATCCAGAGGAATCAGCCCCAGCACTTT. Amino acid sequence: CASIQRNQPQHF.

This clone was recorded many times. This chain joins TRBV12-3 or TRBV12-4 and TRBJ2-6; 8 bases agree with TRBD1. The CDR3 runs to 16 residues. V shed 3 bases, J shed 2 bases, and the junction held 3 bases outside the gene matches. Here the CDR3 reads CASSLSGGAGANVLTF. Here the CDR3 DNA reads TGTGCCAGCAGTTTGTCAGGGGGCGCTGGGGCCAACGTCCTGACTTTC.

This clone appeared a few times. The chain is built from TRBV27 and TRBJ1-1; D is perhaps TRBD1 (5 bases). Trimming stripped 3 bases from V and 6 bases from J, with 14 bases between. Germline V gene data show CDR1 as MNHEY and CDR2 as SMNVEV (reference sequence). CDR3 length: 14 residues. CDR3 sequence: CASSFGGAGPEAFF. The CDR3 DNA is TGTGCCAGCAGTTTCGGAGGGGCGGGACCTGAAGCTTTCTTT.

This rearrangement joins TRBV7-3 to TRBJ2-7; unclear D gene. The CDR3 runs to 14 residues. V lost 5 bases, J lost 0 bases, and 11 bases lay in between. Per germline, CDR1 SGHTA and CDR2 FQGTGA. CDR3 coding DNA: TGTGCCAGCAGCGAAACAGCGAGCTCCTACGAGCAGTACTTC. Translation gives CASSETASSYEQYF.

The gene calls are TRBV6-2 or TRBV6-3 and TRBJ1-2, with 9 nucleotides matching TRBD1. The CDR3 extends over 15 amino acids. Germline V gives CDR1 MNHEY, CDR2 SVGEGT. V dropped 10 bases and J dropped 0; count of bases not matched to a gene: 9. The CDR3 loop reads CATRQGVLSNYGYTF. CDR3 bases: TGTGCCACACGACAGGGGGTGCTCTCTAACTATGGCTACACCTTC.

This clone was detected only a few times. The conserved phenylalanine or tryptophan is not found at the CDR3 terminus, so this likely reflects a read error. CDR3 in amino acids: CASSGLDRGYGYTL. The DNA of the CDR3 is TGTGCCAGCAGTGGTTTGGACAGGGGCTATGGCTACACCCTC. This chain connects TRBV2 to TRBJ1-2; 9 bases are a match to TRBD1. Unmatched junction bases numbered 4, after V lost 4 bases and J lost 4 bases. In germline, CDR1 is SNHLY, CDR2 FYNNEI. CDR3 length: 14 residues.

J is TRBJ1-3 and V is TRBV19; tentatively, D is TRBD1 (5 bases). This CDR3 contains 15 residues. Per the germline V gene, CDR1 is LNHDA and CDR2 is SQIVND (reference sequence). V lost 1 base, J lost 0 bases, and 7 bases lay in between. CDR3 coding DNA: TGTGCCAGTAGTATAGCAGGGTCCTCTGGAAACACCATATATTTT. Its protein product is CASSIAGSSGNTIYF.

This clone was counted at least ten times. This chain uses TRBV5-1 with TRBJ1-1; D not certain. The V end was cut by 0 bases, the J end by 4 bases, with 10 bases between. The CDR3 is made up of 14 amino acids. The germline gives CDR1 SGHRS, CDR2 YFSETQ. CDR3 coding DNA: TGCGCCAGCAGCTTGGACGGACGGACCACTGAAGCTTTCTTT. Translating it yields CASSLDGRTTEAFF.

The J gene is TRBJ2-1, the V gene TRBV5-1; 8 positions agree with TRBD1. CDR3 length equals 13 residues. Germline loops: CDR1 SGHRS, CDR2 YFSETQ. After removal of 5 bases from V and 7 bases from J, the junction contained 5 bases not matched to a gene. The CDR3: CASRYDRGNEQFF. In DNA, the CDR3 is TGCGCCAGCAGGTACGACAGGGGTAATGAGCAGTTCTTC. Together with reference TRBV5-1 and TRBJ2-1, the CDR3 gives the full variable domain: KAGVTQTPRYLIKTRGQQVTLSCSPISGHRSVSWYQQTPGQGLQFLFEYFSETQRNKGNFPGRFSGRQFSNSRSEMNVSTLELGDSALYLCASRYDRGNEQFFGPGTRLTVL.

The chain combines TRBV4-1 with TRBJ1-2; D gene ambiguous. Germline CDR1 reads MGHRA; CDR2 reads YSYEKL. The CDR3 totals 15 residues. Trimming cost V 1 base and J 6 bases, with 15 bases left between them. The CDR3, as DNA: TGCGCCAGCAGCCAAGGACCCCAGGCCGTGAATGGCTACACCTTC. Translation: CASSQGPQAVNGYTF.

The sample holds many counts of this clone. The rearrangement links TRBV11-2 to TRBJ2-3; a possible D gene is TRBD2 (5 bases). The CDR3 runs 15 residues. Trimming pared 1 base from V and 6 bases from J, leaving 14 bases between. Germline lookup yields CDR1 SGHAT and CDR2 FQNNGV. This CDR3 reads CASSLVSPRGDTQYF. CDR3 coding DNA: TGTGCCAGCAGCTTAGTCTCCCCCAGAGGGGATACGCAGTATTTT.

As to this clone: A much larger clone lies a single base off, so this may be a read error. V usage is TRBV20-1 and J usage is TRBJ2-5, with 12 nucleotides matching TRBD2. The length of the CDR3 is 13 residues. The V gene's germline CDR1 is DFQATT and CDR2 SNEGSKA (reference sequence). V dropped 4 bases and J dropped 4; count of bases not matched to a gene: 1. The CDR3 nucleotides read TGCAGTGCTATGGGACTAGCGGGAGAGACCCAGTACTTC. It yields the protein CSAMGLAGETQYF.

This chain uses TRBV11-3 with TRBJ2-6; D gene uncertain. The germline V and J ends were trimmed by 7 bases and 0 bases, with 10 bases remaining between them. Germline CDR1 and CDR2: SGHNT and YENEEA. The length of the CDR3 is 15 residues. CDR3 protein: CASKLWTSGANVLTF. DNA for the CDR3: TGTGCCAGCAAGCTGTGGACCTCTGGGGCCAACGTCCTGACTTTC.

This clone was counted ten times or more. The chain joins TRBV4-3 to TRBJ1-5; D remains unclear. Germline loops: CDR1 LGHNA, CDR2 YSLEER. V lost 0 bases to trimming and J lost 2 bases, with 5 bases between them. CDR3 length: 14 amino acids. In DNA form, the CDR3 reads TGCGCCAGCAGCCAAGACGTCGGCAATCAGCCCCAGCATTTT. This sequence encodes CASSQDVGNQPQHF.

This clone was observed many times. V and J are TRBV5-1 and TRBJ2-7; D not certain. Germline lookup yields CDR1 SGHRS and CDR2 YFSETQ. The CDR3 has 13 amino acids. The V end lost 4 bases, the J end lost 1 base, and 9 bases lay between the germline ends. The CDR3 nucleotides read TGCGCCAGCAGCCTCGAGAGATCCTACGAGCAGTACTTC. This encodes CASSLERSYEQYF.